Detailed here is one T cell receptor beta chain. This clone was observed a single time. There is no known antigen for this receptor. No per-base quality is available; no much larger clone lies one base away. The trim is 5 bases for V and 6 bases for J, with a gap of 14 bases between the germline ends. The CDR3 numbers 14 residues from cysteine through phenylalanine. The DNA shown is the 42-base CDR3, in frame from base 1. Looking up the germline V gene yields CDR1 SGHAT and CDR2 FQNNGV. TCR beta CDR3 regions were sequenced from DNA using the immunoSEQ hsTCRbeta Kit. In the original analysis: TCR sequencing data were analysed with the ImmunoSEQ Analyzer. T cell clonality was defined as 1 minus Pielou's evenness, calculated on productive rearrangements. The inverse Simpson index, applied to productive templates, was used to measure T cell diversity. T cell density was defined as TCR beta template counts normalized to usable DNA, with usable DNA estimated by amplification and sequencing of housekeeping genes. Two-sided Kruskal-Wallis tests were used to compare TCR metrics between histologic stages. The clones in this table, taken by TCRdb from immuneACCESS, are in-frame only. Not every clone is retained; where verified, under half of the shortfall comes from an unresolved V gene, and the cause of the rest is unknown. V and J calls and clone size are copied from that table; D and trimming were computed from the DNA. Counted in this sample were 2,000 to 2,500 clones; 80% of them appeared once. In total, the top ten clones hold 9.5% to 15% of the sample.

The data are from a study of immune evolution from preneoplasia to lung adenocarcinoma (dated by TCRdb to about 2021). Describing the broader study: The study profiled immune contexture across lung adenocarcinoma precursors and invasive adenocarcinoma using immune gene expression, TCR sequencing and multiplex immunofluorescence. Class I HLA alleles were inferred from exome data with POLYSOLVER, and allele-specific HLA loss was detected with LOHHLA. TCR sequencing data came from a few dozen patients. The immune data were combined with whole exome sequencing and methylation data from the same cohort of nodules. It was reported in the study that 100 to 110 samples were used for TCR sequencing. Sample size was determined by specimen availability and not by a prior power calculation. Resected precursor lesions (AAH, AIS, MIA) and invasive adenocarcinomas were compared against paired morphologically normal lung tissue. The overall cohort was made up of about 53 patients with pulmonary nodules who had surgical resection. Summary of the overall study and its limitations: The findings reflected association rather than direct causation, and larger cohorts with long-term follow-up and longitudinal biopsies were considered necessary. Clonality was highest in normal lung, while later-stage lesions appeared to have lower clonality but higher T cell density and diversity. Because every patient came from Japan and China, how well the results apply to Western populations was uncertain. Normal lung had the highest top T cell clone frequencies, and these frequencies appeared to fall progressively from AAH through AIS, MIA and invasive adenocarcinoma.

Patients underwent resection in Japan or China between the mid-2010s and the late 2010s. Histologic diagnosis of each case was confirmed independently by two lung cancer pathologists on H&E slides. The AllPrep DNA/RNA FFPE Kit was used to isolate DNA from FFPE tissue. The sequence was collected from a person aged 60 to 70 with lung adenocarcinoma. The chain employs TRBV11-2 and TRBJ2-1, with the identity of the D gene unclear. The sequencing input was FFPE normal lung tissue adjacent to the tumor. Here is the DNA: TGTGCCAGCAGCCTTGATGGGGTGGTCAATGAGCAGTTCTTC. Its protein reads: CASSLDGVVNEQFF.